The clone carrying this TCR beta chain was seen a handful of times. Its antigen is unknown. This record belongs to a study of blood T cells in healthy people across ages. Germline V CDR1 and CDR2: KGHSH, LQKENI. V lost 3 bases and J 3 bases, leaving 18 bases between the germline ends. CDR3 size: 16 residues. The study, taken as a whole, reports: Significant beta diversity loss was already apparent by age approximately 38, declining roughly linearly. Without sorted subsets, naive and antigen-experienced compartments could not be conclusively compared.

With a J-beta primer mix and a sample-barcoded 5' primer, a second PCR ran about 6 to 11 cycles. There were at least 2.5 million CDR3-containing paired-end reads obtained from each sample. TCRdb used MiXCR to reprocess the 5' RACE reads, holding one entry per CDR3 protein. Among around 690,000 distinct CDR3 sequences listed, 58% were seen once. Sequencing was performed on blood. The receptor comes from a man aged 55 to 69 in good health. The chain combines TRBV18 with TRBJ2-7; D uncertain. This chain's CDR3 is CASSPRGGSTVYEQYF. As DNA, the CDR3 is TGTGCCAGCTCACCCCGTGGTGGTAGCACGGTCTACGAGCAGTACTTC. The entire variable domain, with the rest obtained from reference TRBV18 and TRBJ2-7, is as follows: NAGVMQNPRHLVRRRGQEARLRCSPMKGHSHVYWYRQLPEEGLKFMVYLQKENIIDESGMPKERFSAEFPKEGPSILRIQQVVRGDSAAYFCASSPRGGSTVYEQYFGPGTRLTVT.